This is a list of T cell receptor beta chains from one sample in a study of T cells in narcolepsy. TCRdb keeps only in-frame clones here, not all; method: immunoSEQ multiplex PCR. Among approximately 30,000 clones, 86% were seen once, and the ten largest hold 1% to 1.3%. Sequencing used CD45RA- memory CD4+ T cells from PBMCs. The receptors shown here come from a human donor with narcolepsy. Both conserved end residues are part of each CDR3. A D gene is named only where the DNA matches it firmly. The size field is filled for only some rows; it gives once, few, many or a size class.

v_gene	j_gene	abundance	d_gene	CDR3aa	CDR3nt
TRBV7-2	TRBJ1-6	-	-	CASSYRTGNNSPLHF	TGTGCCAGCAGCTATCGGACGGGGAATAATTCACCCCTCCACTTT
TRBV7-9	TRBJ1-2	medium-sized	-	CASSLAQPNYGYTF	TGTGCCAGCAGCTTAGCACAACCCAACTATGGCTACACCTTC
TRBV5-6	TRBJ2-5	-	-	CASSLSRVLLQETQYF	TGTGCCAGCAGCTTGTCGAGGGTACTACTCCAAGAGACCCAGTACTTC
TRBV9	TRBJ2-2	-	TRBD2	CASARSGGFSAGELFF	TGTGCCAGCGCCCGTAGCGGGGGCTTCTCGGCCGGGGAGCTGTTTTTT
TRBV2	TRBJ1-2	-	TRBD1	CASRGRGLEGYTF	TGTGCCAGTAGGGGAAGGGGGCTTGAGGGCTACACCTTC
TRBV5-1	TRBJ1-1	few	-	CASSFLQVNTEAFF	TGCGCCAGCAGCTTCCTACAGGTGAACACTGAAGCTTTCTTT
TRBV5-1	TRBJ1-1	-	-	CASSLAEGNTEAFF	TGCGCCAGCAGCTTGGCGGAGGGGAACACTGAAGCTTTCTTT
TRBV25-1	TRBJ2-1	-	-	CASSPLPGSGAEQFF	TGTGCCAGCTCCCCACTCCCGGGTAGTGGGGCCGAGCAGTTCTTC
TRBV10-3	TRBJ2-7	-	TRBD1	CAISPGTGGAYEQYF	TGTGCCATCAGTCCTGGGACAGGTGGGGCCTACGAGCAGTACTTC
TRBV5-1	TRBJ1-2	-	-	CASSTDSLYGYTF	TGCGCCAGCAGCACGGACAGCCTCTATGGCTACACCTTC
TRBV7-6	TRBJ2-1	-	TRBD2	CASSLFPSGGDNEQFF	TGTGCCAGCAGCTTATTCCCGAGCGGGGGGGACAATGAGCAGTTCTTC
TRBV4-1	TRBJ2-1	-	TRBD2	CASSQGLAGFGEQFF	TGCGCCAGCAGCCAAGGACTAGCGGGGTTCGGTGAGCAGTTCTTC
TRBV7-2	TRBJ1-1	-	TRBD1	CASSLGGRGLVEAFF	TGTGCCAGCAGCTTAGGGGGCAGGGGGCTGGTTGAAGCTTTCTTT
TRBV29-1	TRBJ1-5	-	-	CSVAGPGAGSNQPQHF	TGCAGCGTTGCGGGCCCCGGAGCGGGGAGCAATCAGCCCCAGCATTTT
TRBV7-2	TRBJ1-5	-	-	CASSLGGSNRADQPQHF	TGTGCCAGCAGCTTAGGAGGGTCTAACAGAGCGGATCAGCCCCAGCATTTT
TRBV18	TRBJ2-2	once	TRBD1	CASSLWDRGANTGELFF	TGTGCCAGCTCACTTTGGGACAGGGGTGCGAACACCGGGGAGCTGTTTTTT
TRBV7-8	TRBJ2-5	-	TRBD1	CASRATGVETQYF	TGTGCCAGCAGAGCTACAGGGGTGGAGACCCAGTACTTC
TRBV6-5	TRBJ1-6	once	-	CASSYSMRGNSPLHF	TGTGCCAGCAGTTACTCGATGAGGGGCAATTCACCCCTCCACTTT
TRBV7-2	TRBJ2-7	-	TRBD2	CASSLRSGGDYEQYF	TGTGCCAGCAGCTTACGAAGCGGGGGGGACTACGAGCAGTACTTC
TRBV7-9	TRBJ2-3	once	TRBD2	CASSVSGLAGSDTQYF	TGTGCCAGCAGCGTGAGTGGACTAGCGGGGTCAGATACGCAGTATTTT
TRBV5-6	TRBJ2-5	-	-	CASSLMVETQYF	TGTGCCAGCAGCTTGATGGTCGAGACCCAGTACTTC
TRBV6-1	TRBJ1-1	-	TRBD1	CASRVDRDTEAFF	TGTGCCAGCAGAGTCGACAGGGACACTGAAGCTTTCTTT
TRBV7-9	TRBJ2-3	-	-	CASSLGTADTQYF	TGTGCCAGCAGCTTAGGGACCGCAGATACGCAGTATTTT
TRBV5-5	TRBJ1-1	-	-	CASSLGGTDTEAFF	TGTGCCAGCAGCTTGGGGGGAACGGACACTGAAGCTTTCTTT
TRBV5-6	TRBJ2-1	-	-	CASSSAPQSYNEQFF	TGTGCCAGCAGCTCCGCTCCACAGTCCTACAATGAGCAGTTCTTC
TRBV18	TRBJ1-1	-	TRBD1	CASSPGQGPGTEAFF	TGTGCCAGCTCACCTGGACAGGGGCCGGGCACTGAAGCTTTCTTT
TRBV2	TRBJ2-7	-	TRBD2	CARGGTAYEQYF	TGTGCCAGGGGGGGGACGGCCTACGAGCAGTACTTC
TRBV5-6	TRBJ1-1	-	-	CASSLGQGKRSEAFF	TGTGCCAGCAGCTTGGGGCAGGGCAAGAGGTCTGAAGCTTTCTTT
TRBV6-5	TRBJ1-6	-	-	CASSYGSSGGNSPLHF	TGTGCCAGCAGTTACGGGTCCTCGGGGGGAAATTCACCCCTCCACTTT
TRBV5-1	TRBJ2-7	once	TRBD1	CASSLDRGHYEQYF	TGCGCCAGCAGCTTGGACAGGGGGCACTACGAGCAGTACTTC
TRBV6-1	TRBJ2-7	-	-	CASRRDGTGSYEQYF	TGTGCCAGCAGACGGGACGGAACTGGCTCCTACGAGCAGTACTTC
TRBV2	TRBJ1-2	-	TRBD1	CASTSSGTGGFGYTF	TGTGCCAGTACTTCTAGCGGGACAGGGGGCTTTGGCTACACCTTC
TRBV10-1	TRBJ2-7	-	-	CASSEGGRDEQYF	TGCGCCAGCAGTGAGGGGGGCAGAGACGAGCAGTACTTC
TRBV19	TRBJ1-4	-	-	CASSIGAGAGGEKLFF	TGTGCCAGTAGTATAGGGGCAGGGGCGGGCGGTGAAAAACTGTTTTTT
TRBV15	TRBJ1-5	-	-	CATSTSSHSNQPQHF	TGTGCCACCAGCACTTCTTCCCATAGCAATCAGCCCCAGCATTTT
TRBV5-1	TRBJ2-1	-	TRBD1	CASSLPGGLGNEQFF	TGTGCCAGCAGCTTACCAGGGGGCCTCGGCAATGAGCAGTTCTTC
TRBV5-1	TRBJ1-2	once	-	CASSLAGTAYGYTF	TGCGCCAGCAGCTTGGCAGGGACGGCTTATGGCTACACCTTC
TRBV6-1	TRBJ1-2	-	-	CASSSFDRHYGYTF	TGTGCCAGCAGCTCCTTCGACAGGCACTATGGCTACACCTTC
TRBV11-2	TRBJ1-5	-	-	CASSPGTLGGQPQHF	TGTGCCAGCAGCCCTGGGACCTTGGGGGGACAGCCCCAGCATTTT
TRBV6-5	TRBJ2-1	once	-	CASSLINEQFF	TGTGCCAGCAGCTTAATCAATGAGCAGTTCTTC
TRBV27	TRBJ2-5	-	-	CASRPRGLGETQYF	TGTGCCAGCAGACCCAGGGGTCTGGGGGAGACCCAGTACTTC
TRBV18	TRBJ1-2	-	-	CASSLDEGVDGYTF	TGTGCCAGCTCGCTCGATGAGGGGGTTGATGGCTACACCTTC
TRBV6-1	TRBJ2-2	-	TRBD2	CASSEALTSGDTGELFF	TGTGCCAGCAGTGAAGCTCTTACTAGCGGGGACACCGGGGAGCTGTTTTTT
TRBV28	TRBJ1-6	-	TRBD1	CASSLGDRADSPLHF	TGTGCCAGCAGTTTAGGGGACAGGGCGGATTCACCCCTCCACTTT
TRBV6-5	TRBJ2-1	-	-	CASSYDNSYNEQFF	TGTGCCAGCAGTTACGACAACTCCTACAATGAGCAGTTCTTC
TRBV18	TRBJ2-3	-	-	CASSPPTGLGTQYF	TGTGCCAGCTCACCACCGACCGGGTTGGGGACGCAGTATTTT
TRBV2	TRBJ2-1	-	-	CASSERRGSYNEQFF	TGTGCCAGCAGTGAGAGGCGGGGCTCCTACAATGAGCAGTTCTTC
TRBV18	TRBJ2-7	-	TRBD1	CASSPGQPYEQYF	TGTGCCAGCTCACCGGGACAGCCTTATGAGCAGTACTTC
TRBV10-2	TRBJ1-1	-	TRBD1	CASSRGGGDTEAFF	TGCGCCAGCAGCAGAGGAGGGGGCGACACTGAAGCTTTCTTT
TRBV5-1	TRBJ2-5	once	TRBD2	CASSSGLAGGETQYF	TGCGCCAGCAGCTCTGGACTAGCGGGCGGGGAGACCCAGTACTTC
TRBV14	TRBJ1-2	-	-	CASSPMTVAPYGYTF	TGTGCCAGCAGCCCGATGACCGTAGCACCCTATGGCTACACCTTC
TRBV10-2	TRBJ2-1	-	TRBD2	CASGEGYNEQFF	TGCGCCAGCGGGGAGGGCTACAATGAGCAGTTCTTC